This TCR beta chain derives from a study of Tregs in tolerant kidney transplant recipients. Method: immunoSEQ multiplex PCR; TCRdb's copy keeps in-frame clones and lacks some. In the table there are around 85,000 clones, around 93% of which are singletons. V was pared by 4 bases and J by 8 bases, with 9 bases between. This CDR3 contains 12 residues. From germline, CDR1 is KGHSH and CDR2 LQKENI. This clone has a single count. The TCR originated in a human donor who received a combined kidney and bone marrow transplant. Specimen: Tregs from blood, collected before the transplant. The rearrangement uses TRBV18 and TRBJ2-4; D perhaps matches TRBD1 (5 bases). The CDR3 bases are TGTGCCAGCTCACGACAGTCGGACATTCAGTACTTC. This sequence encodes CASSRQSDIQYF. The full variable domain, in which reference TRBV18 and TRBJ2-4 provide the parts outside the CDR3, is NAGVMQNPRHLVRRRGQEARLRCSPMKGHSHVYWYRQLPEEGLKFMVYLQKENIIDESGMPKERFSAEFPKEGPSILRIQQVVRGDSAAYFCASSRQSDIQYFGAGTRLSVL.